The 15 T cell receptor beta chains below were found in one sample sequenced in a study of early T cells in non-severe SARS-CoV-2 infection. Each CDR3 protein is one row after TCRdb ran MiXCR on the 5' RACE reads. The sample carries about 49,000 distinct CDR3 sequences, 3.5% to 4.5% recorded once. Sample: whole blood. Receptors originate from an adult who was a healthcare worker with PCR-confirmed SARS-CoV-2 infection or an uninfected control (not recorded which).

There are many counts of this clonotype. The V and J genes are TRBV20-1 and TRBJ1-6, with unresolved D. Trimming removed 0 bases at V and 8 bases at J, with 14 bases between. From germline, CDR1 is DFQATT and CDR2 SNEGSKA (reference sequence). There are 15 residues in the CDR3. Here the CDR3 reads CSARDWLGEYSPLHF. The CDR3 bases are TGCAGTGCTAGAGATTGGTTGGGAGAGTATTCACCCCTCCACTTT.

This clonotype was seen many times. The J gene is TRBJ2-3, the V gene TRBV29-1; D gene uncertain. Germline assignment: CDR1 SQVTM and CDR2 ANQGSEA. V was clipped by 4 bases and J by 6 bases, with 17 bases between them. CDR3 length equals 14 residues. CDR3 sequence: CSVVDGNLRDTQYF. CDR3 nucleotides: TGCAGCGTTGTAGACGGTAACCTCCGGGATACGCAGTATTTT.

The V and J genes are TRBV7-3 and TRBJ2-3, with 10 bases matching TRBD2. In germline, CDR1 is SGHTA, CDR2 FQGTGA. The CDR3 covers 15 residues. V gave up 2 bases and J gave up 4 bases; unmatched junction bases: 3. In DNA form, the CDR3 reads TGTGCCAGCAGCTTACTAGCGGGAGAAGCAGATACGCAGTATTTT. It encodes CASSLLAGEADTQYF.

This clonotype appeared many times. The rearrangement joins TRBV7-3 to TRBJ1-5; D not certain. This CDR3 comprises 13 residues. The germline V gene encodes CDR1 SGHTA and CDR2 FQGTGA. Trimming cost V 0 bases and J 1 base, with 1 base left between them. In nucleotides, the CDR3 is TGTGCCAGCAGCTTAACAAGCAATCAGCCCCAGCATTTT. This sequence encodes CASSLTSNQPQHF.

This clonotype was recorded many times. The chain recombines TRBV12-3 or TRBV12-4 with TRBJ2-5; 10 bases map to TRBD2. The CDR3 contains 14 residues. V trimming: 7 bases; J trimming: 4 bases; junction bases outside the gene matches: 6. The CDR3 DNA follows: TGTGCCAGCAAGCTAGCGGGGGTAATAGAGACCCAGTACTTC. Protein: CASKLAGVIETQYF.

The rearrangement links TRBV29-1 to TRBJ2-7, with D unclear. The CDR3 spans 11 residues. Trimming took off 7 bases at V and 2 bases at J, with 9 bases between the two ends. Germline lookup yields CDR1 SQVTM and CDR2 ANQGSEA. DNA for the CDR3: TGCAGCGCCCAGAAGACCTACGAGCAGTACTTC. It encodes CSAQKTYEQYF.

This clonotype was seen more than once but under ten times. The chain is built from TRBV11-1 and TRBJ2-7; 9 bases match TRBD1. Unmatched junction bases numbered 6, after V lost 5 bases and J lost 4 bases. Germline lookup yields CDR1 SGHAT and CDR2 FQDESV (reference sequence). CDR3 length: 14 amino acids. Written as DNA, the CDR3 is TGTGCCAGCAGCCACAGGGGGCCCACTTACGAGCAGTACTTC. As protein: CASSHRGPTYEQYF.

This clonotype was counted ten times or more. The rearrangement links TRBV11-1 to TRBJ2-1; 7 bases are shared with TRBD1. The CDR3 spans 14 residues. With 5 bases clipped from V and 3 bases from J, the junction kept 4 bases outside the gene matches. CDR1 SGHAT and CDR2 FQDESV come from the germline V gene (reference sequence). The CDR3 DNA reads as TGTGCCAGCAGCCACAGGGGAAACTACAATGAGCAGTTCTTC. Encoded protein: CASSHRGNYNEQFF.

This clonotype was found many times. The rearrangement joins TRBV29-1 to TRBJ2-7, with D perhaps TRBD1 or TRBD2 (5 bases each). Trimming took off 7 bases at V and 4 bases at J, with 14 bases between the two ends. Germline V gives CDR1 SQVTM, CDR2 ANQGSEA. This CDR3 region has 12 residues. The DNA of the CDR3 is TGCAGCGCCCGGGACGGAACTTACGAGCAGTACTTC. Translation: CSARDGTYEQYF.

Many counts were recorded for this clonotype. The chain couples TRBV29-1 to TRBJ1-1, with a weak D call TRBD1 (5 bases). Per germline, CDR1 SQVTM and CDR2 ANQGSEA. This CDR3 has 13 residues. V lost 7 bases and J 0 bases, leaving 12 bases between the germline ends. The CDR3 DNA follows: TGCAGCGGGGAACAGGAACTGAACACTGAAGCTTTCTTT. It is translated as CSGEQELNTEAFF.

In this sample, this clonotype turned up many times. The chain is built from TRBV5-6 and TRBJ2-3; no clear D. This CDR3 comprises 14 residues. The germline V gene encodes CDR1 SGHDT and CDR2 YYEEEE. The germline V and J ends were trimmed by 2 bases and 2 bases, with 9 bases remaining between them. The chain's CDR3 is CASSLVGLTDTQYF. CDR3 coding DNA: TGTGCCAGCAGCTTAGTGGGCCTCACAGATACGCAGTATTTT. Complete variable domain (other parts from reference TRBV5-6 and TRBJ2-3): DAGVTQSPTHLIKTRGQQVTLRCSPKSGHDTVSWYQQALGQGPQFIFQYYEEEERQRGNFPDRFSGHQFPNYSSELNVNALLLGDSALYLCASSLVGLTDTQYFGPGTRLTVL.

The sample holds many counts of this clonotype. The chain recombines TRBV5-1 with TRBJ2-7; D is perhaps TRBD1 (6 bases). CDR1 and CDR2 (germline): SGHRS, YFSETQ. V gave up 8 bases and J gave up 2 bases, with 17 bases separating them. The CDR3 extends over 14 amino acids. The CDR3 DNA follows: TGCGCCAGTAGGGACATCCCAGGCCCCTACGAGCAGTACTTC. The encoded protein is CASRDIPGPYEQYF.

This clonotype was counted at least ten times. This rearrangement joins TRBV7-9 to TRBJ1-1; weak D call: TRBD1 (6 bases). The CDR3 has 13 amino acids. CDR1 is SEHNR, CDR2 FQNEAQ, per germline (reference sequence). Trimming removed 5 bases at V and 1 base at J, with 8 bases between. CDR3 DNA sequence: TGTGCCAGCAGCCGGACAGCGAACACTGAAGCTTTCTTT. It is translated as CASSRTANTEAFF.

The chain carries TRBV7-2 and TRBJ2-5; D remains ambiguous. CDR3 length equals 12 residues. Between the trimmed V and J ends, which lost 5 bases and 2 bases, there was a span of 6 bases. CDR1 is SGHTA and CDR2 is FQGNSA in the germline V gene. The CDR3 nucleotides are TGTGCCAGCAGCACCTTTCAAGAGACCCAGTACTTC. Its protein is CASSTFQETQYF.

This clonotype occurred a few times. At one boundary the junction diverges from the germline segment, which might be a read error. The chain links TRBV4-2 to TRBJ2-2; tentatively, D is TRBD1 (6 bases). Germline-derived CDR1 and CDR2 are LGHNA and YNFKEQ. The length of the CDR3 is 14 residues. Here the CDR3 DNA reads TGTGCCAGCAGCGAAGAACAGGGTTCCGGGGAGCTGTTTTTT. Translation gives CASSEEQGSGELFF.